A selection of T cell receptor beta chains follows, all from one sample in a study of read filtering for tumor transcriptome and immune sequencing. TCRdb reprocessed the reads with MiXCR, giving one entry per CDR3 protein. The table records around 41,000 distinct CDR3 sequences, 10% to 15% of them present only once. Specimen: a population of CD138-negative cells sorted from bone marrow. The receptors were sampled from a donor aged 40 or older with multiple myeloma. Each CDR3 is given with its conserved first and last residue. A D gene is named only where the DNA matches it firmly. The listing skips clone size in some rows; elsewhere it reads once, few, many or a size class.

TRBV5-1	TRBJ2-2	many	NA	TGCGCCAGCAGCTTGGGACTGAGCACCGGGGAGCTGTTTTTT	CASSLGLSTGELFF
TRBV7-6	TRBJ2-3	few	NA	TGTGCCAGCAGCTTAGCGGAGGGGGCCCAGACGCAGTATTTT	CASSLAEGAQTQYF
TRBV11-1	TRBJ2-3	many	NA	TGTGCCAGCAGCGGGTGGAGCACAGATACGCAGTATTTT	CASSGWSTDTQYF
TRBV28	TRBJ1-1	NA	TRBD1	TGTGCCAGCAGTTTATCCCAGGGGGCGGCCACTGAAGCTTTCTTT	CASSLSQGAATEAFF
TRBV29-1	TRBJ1-1	many	NA	TGCAGCGTTGAAGGGGCAGTCCCTATGAACACTGAAGCTTTCTTT	CSVEGAVPMNTEAFF
TRBV6-6	TRBJ2-3	NA	NA	TGTGCCAGCAGTTCGGGGGTACCAGATACGCAGTATTTT	CASSSGVPDTQYF
TRBV3-1	TRBJ2-1	many	TRBD2	TGTGCCAGCAGCCAAGTAGCGGGGGGTTACAATGAGCAGTTCTTC	CASSQVAGGYNEQFF
TRBV20-1	TRBJ2-3	few	TRBD2	TGCAGTGCTAGAAGTAGCGGGGGGGCCTTTAGGACAGATACGCAGTATTTT	CSARSSGGAFRTDTQYF
TRBV20-1	TRBJ2-5	few	NA	TGCAGTGCTAGGACAGCGCAAGAGACCCAGTACTTC	CSARTAQETQYF
TRBV11-2	TRBJ2-6	many	NA	TGTGCCAGCAGCCTCGATCTCTCTGGGGCCAACGTCCTGACTTTC	CASSLDLSGANVLTF
TRBV7-2	TRBJ2-2	many	TRBD2	TGTGCCAGCAGTTTCATCCGGGGGGGGCGCAACCCCGGGGAGCTGTTTTTT	CASSFIRGGRNPGELFF
TRBV7-9	TRBJ2-2	many	NA	TGTGCCAGCAGCTTAGACCCTCCCACCGGGGAGCTGTTTTTT	CASSLDPPTGELFF
TRBV7-2	TRBJ1-2	many	NA	TGTGCCAGCAGCCCCACCGACGGCTACACCTTC	CASSPTDGYTF
TRBV29-1	TRBJ1-5	many	TRBD1	TGCAGCGTTAAGACAGGGAGGGGGTCGAGTCAGCCCCAGCATTTT	CSVKTGRGSSQPQHF
TRBV7-3	TRBJ2-3	many	TRBD1	TGTGCCAGCAGCTACACCGGGACAGGGGGTTTCGATACGCAGTATTTT	CASSYTGTGGFDTQYF
TRBV28	TRBJ2-7	many	NA	TGTGCCAGCAGTTTATTTCTGGGGGTCGACGAGCAGTACTTC	CASSLFLGVDEQYF
TRBV15	TRBJ1-1	many	NA	TGTGCCACCAGCAGAGATGGGTCTGAAGCTTTCTTT	CATSRDGSEAFF
TRBV6-8	TRBJ2-1	many	NA	TGTGCCAGCAGCCTCAGGGATACCTACAATGAGCAGTTCTTC	CASSLRDTYNEQFF
TRBV7-2	TRBJ2-5	many	NA	TGTGCCAGCAGCTGGGGGAAGACCCAGTACTTC	CASSWGKTQYF
TRBV25-1	TRBJ1-4	NA	TRBD1	TGTGCCAGCAGTTTTCACCGGGACAGGAATGAAAAACTGTTTTTT	CASSFHRDRNEKLFF
TRBV18	TRBJ2-1	many	TRBD2	TGTGCCAGCTCCCTTCCGGGAGCGGGGGATGAGCAGTTCTTC	CASSLPGAGDEQFF
TRBV3-1	TRBJ2-3	NA	TRBD2	TGTGCCAGCGGCCGTGCGGCGGGGGGGGCAACAGATACGCAGTATTTT	CASGRAAGGATDTQYF
TRBV28	TRBJ2-3	many	NA	TGTGCCAGCAGACCTATAGGCCCCTTTCCAGATACGCAGTATTTT	CASRPIGPFPDTQYF
TRBV7-2	TRBJ1-5	many	NA	TGTGCCAGCAGCTTAGGGTGGGGAAGCGATCAGCCCCAGCATTTT	CASSLGWGSDQPQHF
TRBV5-1	TRBJ1-1	many	NA	TGCGCCAGCAGCTCCGGCCTGACTGCGGGGAGAACTGAAGCTTTCTTT	CASSSGLTAGRTEAFF
TRBV6-5	TRBJ2-7	many	NA	TGTGCCAGCAGTCGGACATATTACTCCTACGAGCAGTACTTC	CASSRTYYSYEQYF
TRBV20-1	TRBJ1-1	few	NA	TGCAGTGCTCTCAGGAACCTTGCGGATGAAGCTTTCTTT	CSALRNLADEAFF
TRBV20-1	TRBJ2-2	NA	TRBD1	TGCAGTGCTAGAGATCCGGGACAGGGGGAATCCGGGGAGCTGTTTTTT	CSARDPGQGESGELFF
TRBV6-6	TRBJ2-2	NA	NA	TGTGCCAGCAGTCCGCAGGGGTCGGACACCGGGGAGCTGTTTTTT	CASSPQGSDTGELFF
TRBV20-1	TRBJ1-2	NA	NA	TGCAGTGCTAGGGGGACACCCTTGGACTATGGCTACACCTTC	CSARGTPLDYGYTF
TRBV7-3	TRBJ2-2	many	NA	TGTGCCAGCAGCCCCAGGGCTATGGGACGGTACACCGGGGAGCTGTTTTTT	CASSPRAMGRYTGELFF
TRBV6-5	TRBJ2-3	many	NA	TGTGCCAGCAGTTACCGGTCCACAGATACGCAGTATTTT	CASSYRSTDTQYF
TRBV7-9	TRBJ2-7	many	NA	TGTGCCAGCAGCTTAGGAGTAGGGCTGAGCTCCTACGAGCAGTACTTC	CASSLGVGLSSYEQYF
TRBV6-5	TRBJ2-3	few	TRBD2	TGTGCCAGCAGTTACTCCGGGACTACCACAGATACGCAGTATTTT	CASSYSGTTTDTQYF